Sequencing of this T cell receptor beta chain was carried out in a study of cytomegalovirus exposure and HLA in healthy donors. This CDR3 is built from 15 residues. Germline loops: CDR1 MNHEY, CDR2 SVGAGI. The V and J ends lost 6 bases and 3 bases, in that order; junction bases with no gene match: 6. A multiplex PCR was run with 60 Vbeta primers and 13 Jbeta primers. Generated by immunoSEQ multiplex PCR, the TCRdb table keeps only in-frame clones and is missing some. The sample records 150,000 to 200,000 clones, more than 75% being singletons. Overall study results and limits: The likely origin of a cluster of highly shared sequence variants was a sequencing artifact.

As to this clone: Its antigen is unknown.

Everyone who donated was a healthy bone marrow donor. Sequencing was performed on PBMCs. V gene TRBV6-5 combines with J gene TRBJ2-1; TRBD1 aligns across 9 bases. The origin of this receptor is a girl under three years old in good health and CMV-seronegative. The chain's CDR3 is CASRRQGGNYNEQFF. The CDR3 DNA reads as TGTGCCAGCAGGAGACAGGGGGGGAACTACAATGAGCAGTTCTTC.